This TCR beta chain is from a study of CD8 T cells in Susac syndrome. Sequencing of TCR beta was undertaken in CD8+ and CD4+ T cells derived from blood. Negative magnetic isolation gave CD8+ and CD4+ cells; FACS enriched CD8+ TEMRA. Random hexamers were used to reverse transcribe an amount of about 0.45 to 1 ug RNA. Amplification of TCR beta CDR3 used immunoSEQ multiplex PCR across 54 Vbeta and 13 Jbeta. Each CDR3 protein is one row after TCRdb ran MiXCR on the immunoSEQ multiplex PCR reads. The sample comprises under 200,000 distinct CDR3 sequences, 75% to 95% of which are singletons, and around 0.1% rests with the top ten. Germline loops: CDR1 SNHLY, CDR2 FYNNEI. This CDR3 has 16 amino acids. Trimming at V came to 5 bases and at J to 3 bases, leaving 8 bases not matched to a gene.

Sequences were obtained from CD4+ T cells from PBMCs. V and J are TRBV2 and TRBJ1-3, with TRBD1 matching over 9 bases. This clonotype was obtained from a human donor with Susac syndrome. CDR3 in amino acids: CASSPYRGLDGNTIYF. The CDR3 nucleotides are TGTGCCAGCAGTCCCTACAGGGGGCTGGATGGAAACACCATATATTTT.